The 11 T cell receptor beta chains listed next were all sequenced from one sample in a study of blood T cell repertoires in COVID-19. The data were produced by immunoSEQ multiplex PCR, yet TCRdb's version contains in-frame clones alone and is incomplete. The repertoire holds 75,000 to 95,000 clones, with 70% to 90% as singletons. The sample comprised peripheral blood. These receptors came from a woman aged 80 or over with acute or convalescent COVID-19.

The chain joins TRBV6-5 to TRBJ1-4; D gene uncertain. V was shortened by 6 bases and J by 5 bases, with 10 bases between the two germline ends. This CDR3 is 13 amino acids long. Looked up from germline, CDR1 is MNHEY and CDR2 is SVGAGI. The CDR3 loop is CASRRTYNEKLFF. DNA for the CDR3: TGTGCCAGCAGGAGGACTTACAATGAAAAACTGTTTTTT.

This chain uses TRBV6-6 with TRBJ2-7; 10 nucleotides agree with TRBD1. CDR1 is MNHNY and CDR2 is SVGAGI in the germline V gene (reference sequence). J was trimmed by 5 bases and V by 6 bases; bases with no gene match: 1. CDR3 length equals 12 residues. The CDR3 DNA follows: TGTGCCAGCAGGGGGACAGGGGACGAGCAGTACTTC. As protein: CASRGTGDEQYF.

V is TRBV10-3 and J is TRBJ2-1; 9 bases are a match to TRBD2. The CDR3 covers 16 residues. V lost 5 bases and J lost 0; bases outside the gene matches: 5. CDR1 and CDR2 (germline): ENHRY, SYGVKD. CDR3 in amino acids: CAISSTSGSSYNEQFF. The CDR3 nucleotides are TGTGCCATCAGTTCGACTAGCGGATCCTCCTACAATGAGCAGTTCTTC.

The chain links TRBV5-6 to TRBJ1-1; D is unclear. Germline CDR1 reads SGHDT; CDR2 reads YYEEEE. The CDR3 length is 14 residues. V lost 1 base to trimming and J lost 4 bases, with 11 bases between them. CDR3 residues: CASSLREGSTEAFF. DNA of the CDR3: TGTGCCAGCAGCTTGAGGGAGGGCTCCACTGAAGCTTTCTTT. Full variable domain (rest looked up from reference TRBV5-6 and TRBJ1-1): DAGVTQSPTHLIKTRGQQVTLRCSPKSGHDTVSWYQQALGQGPQFIFQYYEEEERQRGNFPDRFSGHQFPNYSSELNVNALLLGDSALYLCASSLREGSTEAFFGQGTRLTVV.

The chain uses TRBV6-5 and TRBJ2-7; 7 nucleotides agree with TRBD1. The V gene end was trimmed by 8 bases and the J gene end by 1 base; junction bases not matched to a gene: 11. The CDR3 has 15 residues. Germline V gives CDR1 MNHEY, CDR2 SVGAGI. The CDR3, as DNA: TGTGCCAGCCGCAAGGGGGCATTTGGTTCCTACGAGCAGTACTTC. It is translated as CASRKGAFGSYEQYF.

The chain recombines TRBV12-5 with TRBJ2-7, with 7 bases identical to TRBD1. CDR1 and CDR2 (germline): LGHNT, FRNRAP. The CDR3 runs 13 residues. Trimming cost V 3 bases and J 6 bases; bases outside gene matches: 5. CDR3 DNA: TGTGCTAGTGGTTTCCAGGGGGTAGGCGAGCAGTACTTC. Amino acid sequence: CASGFQGVGEQYF.

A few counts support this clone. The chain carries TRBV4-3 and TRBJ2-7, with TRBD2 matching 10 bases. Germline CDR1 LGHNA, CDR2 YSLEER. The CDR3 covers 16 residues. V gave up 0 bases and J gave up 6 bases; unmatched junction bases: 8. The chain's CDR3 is CASSQEASGGVGEQYF. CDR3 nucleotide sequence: TGCGCCAGCAGCCAAGAGGCTAGCGGGGGAGTTGGCGAGCAGTACTTC.

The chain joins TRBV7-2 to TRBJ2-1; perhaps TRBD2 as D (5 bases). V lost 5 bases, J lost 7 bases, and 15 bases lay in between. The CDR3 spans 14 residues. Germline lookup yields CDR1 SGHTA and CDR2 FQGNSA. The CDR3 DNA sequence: TGTGCCAGCAGCCCCCGCTATACGGGAAATGAGCAGTTCTTC. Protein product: CASSPRYTGNEQFF.

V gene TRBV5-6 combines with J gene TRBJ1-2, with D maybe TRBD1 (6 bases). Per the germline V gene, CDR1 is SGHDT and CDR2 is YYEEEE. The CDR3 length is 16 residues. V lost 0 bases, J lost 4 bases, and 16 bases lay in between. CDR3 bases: TGTGCCAGCAGCTTGGTGGCGGCAGGGGCCGGCTATGGCTACACCTTC. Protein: CASSLVAAGAGYGYTF.

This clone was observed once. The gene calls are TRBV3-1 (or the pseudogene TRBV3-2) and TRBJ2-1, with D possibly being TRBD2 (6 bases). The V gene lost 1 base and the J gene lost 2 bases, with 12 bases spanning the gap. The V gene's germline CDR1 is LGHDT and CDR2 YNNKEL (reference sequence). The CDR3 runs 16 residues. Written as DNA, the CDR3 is TGTGCCAGCAGCCAAGGGAGGGCGGCGACCTACAATGAGCAGTTCTTC. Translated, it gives CASSQGRAATYNEQFF.

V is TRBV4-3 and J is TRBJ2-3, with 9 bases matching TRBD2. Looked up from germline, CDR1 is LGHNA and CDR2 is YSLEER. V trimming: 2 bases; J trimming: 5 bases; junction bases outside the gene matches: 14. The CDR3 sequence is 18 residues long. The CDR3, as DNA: TGCGCCAGCAGCCAAATAGCGGGGGCCAGTGTTGGGGAAGATACGCAGTATTTT. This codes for CASSQIAGASVGEDTQYF.